The TCR beta chain described here comes from a study of cytomegalovirus exposure and HLA in healthy donors (dated by TCRdb to 2015 to 2018). With respect to the entire study: A later analysis indicated that the 120 or so validation repertoires were generated on the platform also employed for the approximately 700 repertoires of the first cohort. The study was designed to test whether signatures of past pathogen exposure could be identified by cataloging public T cell receptors. A separate validation cohort of over a hundred different subjects was used in addition to the approximately 610-subject first cohort. High-throughput TCR immunosequencing, statistical association of individual TCRs with disease status, and machine learning were combined to predict cytomegalovirus infection status.

The donors belonged to the validation cohort of around 120 subjects, which was separate from the roughly 700-subject first cohort. Results and caveats for the whole study, not just this receptor: Cytomegalovirus status was reported to be diagnosed by the classifier with high specificity and sensitivity in both the original and validation cohorts. Across donors, most TCR sequences were observed very rarely, whereas some public TCRs were present in many individuals. A total of 150 to 200 TCR beta chains were listed by the study as associated with cytomegalovirus. In vitro tests confirmed that a few of the cytomegalovirus-associated TCR beta chains recognize cytomegalovirus antigens. According to the authors, the approach could potentially be generalized to other disease states and immunological phenotypes. A later analysis lacked HLA typing for the validation cohort, so it scored co-occurrence in that cohort across all 110 or so repertoires. A later analysis found that TCRs clustered in the first cohort also tended to co-occur in the approximately 120 validation repertoires, with 94% of cluster scores above 0.

A distance of 10 bases separates the germline ends of V and J, which lose 4 bases and 6 bases respectively. CDR1 and CDR2 are read off the germline V gene as SGHAT and FQNNGV. The CDR3, cysteine through phenylalanine, is 12 amino acids long. Just the 36-base CDR3 DNA is kept, in frame starting at base 1. Of note for this clone: There is no known antigen for this receptor. No base qualities exist here, and no much larger clone lies one base off it.

The library relied on the immunoSEQ multiplex PCR assay. Turning to the authors' computational methods: A statistical classification framework was built to diagnose cytomegalovirus status from the catalog of TCR beta chain sequences. The source is immuneACCESS, and TCRdb retained only in-frame sequences with V and J called. Part of the clones is not carried over; for the studies checked, unresolved V genes explain less than half of this, and the remainder is unexplained. The V and J calls and clone size are taken from that table; D and trimming were inferred from the DNA. The sample includes approximately 150,000 clones, with 80% to 90% observed a single time. 3.5% to 5.5% of the sample belongs to the ten largest clones.

Sequenced: PBMCs. The chain is assembled from TRBV11-2 and TRBJ2-7; D gene: possibly TRBD1, on 6 matching bases. The origin of this receptor is a young man in good health and CMV-seropositive. The CDR3 region has the sequence CASSSQGSEQYF. The DNA sequence reads TGTGCCAGCAGCTCACAGGGAAGCGAGCAGTACTTC.